This record concerns one T cell receptor (beta chain) sequence. Its specificity is not known. This sample was included in a study of vaccination effects on CD4 cells after COVID-19. Prior to sequencing, the ViraFEST assay stimulated PBMC with viral peptide pools, which expanded the antigen-specific CD4+ T cells. Subsequent to a culture period of 10 to 11 days, CD4+ T cells were isolated. Participants were vaccinated with two doses of either the BNT162b2 or mRNA-1273 vaccine. The germline V gene has CDR1 LNHDA and CDR2 SQIVND (reference sequence). With 4 bases removed from V and 4 bases from J, the gap between germline ends came to 10 bases. The CDR3 is 13 residues long. Sequenced by immunoSEQ multiplex PCR; TCRdb stores in-frame clones only, minus some. The table records around 15,000 clones, about 75% of them present only once.

The sample consisted of CD4+ T cells from PBMCs cultured with HCoV-NL63 spike peptides, taken after COVID-19 vaccination. The sequence was obtained from a human donor who received a COVID-19 vaccine. The rearrangement uses TRBV19 and TRBJ1-1, with TRBD1 as a possible D gene (6 bases). CDR3 DNA: TGTGCCAGTAGTACCACAGGGAGCACTGAAGCTTTCTTT. Its protein is CASSTTGSTEAFF.